This T cell receptor (beta chain) was sequenced for a study of cytomegalovirus exposure and HLA in healthy donors. As to this clone: Its antigen is undetermined.

The PCR made use of 60 Vbeta and 13 Jbeta primers. Generated by immunoSEQ multiplex PCR, the TCRdb table keeps only in-frame clones and is missing some. The repertoire holds 100,000 to 150,000 clones, more than 70% seen once, with less than 9.5% in the top ten. Points from the study as a whole: Using the classifier, cytomegalovirus status was reportedly diagnosed with high specificity and sensitivity.

This CDR3 is built from 15 residues. V trimming: 3 bases; J trimming: 5 bases; junction bases outside the gene matches: 4. Germline V gene data show CDR1 as ENHRY and CDR2 as SYGVKD. Sequenced input: PBMCs. This chain links TRBV10-3 with TRBJ2-2, with TRBD2 matching 9 bases. This TCR was sampled from a woman in her fifties or sixties in good health and CMV-seropositive. The CDR3 bases are TGTGCCATCAGTGACGGGCTAGCGGGAACCGGGGAGCTGTTTTTT. As protein: CAISDGLAGTGELFF.